These 15 T cell receptor beta chains originate from one sample sequenced in a study of radiotherapy plus CTLA-4 blockade in lung cancer. The assay was immunoSEQ multiplex PCR, and TCRdb's table has in-frame clones only and misses some. The sample includes about 39,000 clones, approximately 75% of them seen just once. The source material was peripheral blood, sampled from a patient treated with radiotherapy plus ipilimumab. The receptor source for this set is a human donor with non-small cell lung cancer that progressed on radiotherapy plus ipilimumab.

The rearrangement uses TRBV4-1 and TRBJ2-7; possibly TRBD2 for D (5 bases). The germline V and J ends were trimmed by 2 bases and 3 bases, with 20 bases remaining between them. The CDR3 totals 17 residues. Germline lookup yields CDR1 MGHRA and CDR2 YSYEKL. The CDR3 sequence is CASSQRFEGAKVYEQYF. DNA of the CDR3: TGCGCCAGCAGCCAAAGGTTTGAGGGAGCTAAGGTCTACGAGCAGTACTTC.

This clone was detected only a few times. The rearrangement links TRBV13 to TRBJ2-7, with D maybe TRBD1 (6 bases). This CDR3 is 15 amino acids long. CDR1 and CDR2 from the germline V gene are PRHDT and FYEKMQ (reference sequence). V gave up 5 bases and J gave up 2 bases, with 16 bases separating them. CDR3 sequence (DNA): TGTGCCAGCAGCCGTAACCTGGACAGAACCTACGAGCAGTACTTC. Protein product: CASSRNLDRTYEQYF.

The chain employs TRBV4-3 and TRBJ1-1, with D unclear. V shed 0 bases and J shed 1 base, with 9 bases lying between them. The CDR3 length is 15 residues. CDR1 and CDR2 (germline): LGHNA, YSLEER. The CDR3 spells CASSQEWRANTEAFF. CDR3 nucleotides: TGCGCCAGCAGCCAAGAATGGCGGGCGAACACTGAAGCTTTCTTT.

The chain uses TRBV5-1 and TRBJ2-7, with 7 nucleotides matching TRBD2. Germline V CDR1 and CDR2: SGHRS, YFSETQ. The CDR3 is made up of 15 amino acids. J gave up 0 bases and V 2 bases, and 5 bases lay outside the gene matches. For the CDR3, the DNA is TGCGCCAGCAGCTTAACTAGCGATAGCTCCTACGAGCAGTACTTC. This encodes CASSLTSDSSYEQYF.

For the CDR3, the DNA is TGTGCCAGCAGCCCAAGGGGGAAAATGAATGGCTACACCTTC. This codes for CASSPRGKMNGYTF. This chain connects TRBV6-5 to TRBJ1-2; possible D gene TRBD1, 6 bases. This CDR3 region has 14 residues. Trimming took off 6 bases at V and 6 bases at J, with 17 bases between the two ends. From germline, CDR1 is MNHEY and CDR2 SVGAGI.

This sequence joins TRBV29-1 and TRBJ1-1; a possible D gene is TRBD1 (6 bases). The CDR3 is 12 amino acids. Trimming cost V 5 bases and J 4 bases, with 11 bases left between them. CDR1 is SQVTM and CDR2 is ANQGSEA in the germline V gene. CDR3 amino acids: CSVSQGSTEAFF. The CDR3, as DNA: TGCAGCGTTTCTCAGGGGTCCACTGAAGCTTTCTTT.

The chain employs TRBV5-8 and TRBJ2-5, with 10 bases fitting TRBD2. The CDR3 runs to 14 residues. V shed 4 bases, J shed 2 bases, and the junction held 2 bases outside the gene matches. The germline CDR1 and CDR2 sequences are SGHTS and YDEGEE. The CDR3 nucleotides read TGTGCCAGCAGCCGGGGACTAGCGCAAGAGACCCAGTACTTC. Its protein product is CASSRGLAQETQYF.

V and J are TRBV7-2 and TRBJ1-6, with D tentatively TRBD1 (6 bases). This CDR3 comprises 16 residues. V was cut by 5 bases and J by 6 bases, with 17 bases left in between. Germline V gives CDR1 SGHTA, CDR2 FQGNSA. The CDR3 is CASSPPPGGRNSPLHF. The CDR3 bases are TGTGCCAGCAGCCCCCCTCCGGGGGGCCGTAATTCACCCCTCCACTTT.

This chain uses TRBV4-2 with TRBJ2-3, with TRBD2 matching 7 bases. The CDR3 spans 16 residues. V was pared by 1 base and J by 0 bases, with 4 bases of the junction left unmatched. CDR1 and CDR2 from the germline V gene are LGHNA and YNFKEQ. CDR3 DNA sequence: TGTGCCAGCAGCCAAGTGGGGGGGACGAGCACAGATACGCAGTATTTT. It translates to CASSQVGGTSTDTQYF.

This clone has more than one count but fewer than ten. The chain links TRBV4-3 to TRBJ1-2, with 7 bases fitting TRBD1. CDR3 size: 13 residues. With 5 bases clipped from V and 2 bases from J, the junction kept 2 bases outside the gene matches. The germline V gene encodes CDR1 LGHNA and CDR2 YSLEER. The CDR3 DNA follows: TGCGCCAGCAGCACAGGGGAAAACTATGGCTACACCTTC. The encoded protein is CASSTGENYGYTF.

This rearrangement joins TRBV4-2 to TRBJ2-7, with TRBD2 matching over 14 bases. This CDR3 is built from 18 residues. Trimming at V came to 4 bases and at J to 7 bases, leaving 15 bases not matched to a gene. Germline CDR1 is LGHNA and CDR2 is YNFKEQ. The CDR3 loop is CASSPARFGTSGGEEQYF. CDR3 sequence (DNA): TGTGCCAGCAGCCCAGCAAGGTTCGGGACTAGCGGGGGCGAGGAGCAGTACTTC.

This chain uses TRBV27 with TRBJ2-5, with a weak D call TRBD2 (5 bases). V dropped 4 bases and J dropped 5 bases, with 20 bases sitting between them. The length of the CDR3 is 16 residues. Germline loops: CDR1 MNHEY, CDR2 SMNVEV (reference sequence). In nucleotides, the CDR3 is TGTGCCAGCAGTTCCCCCCAGCTTCTAGGCGGGGAGACCCAGTACTTC. Its protein product is CASSSPQLLGGETQYF.

This chain connects TRBV5-4 to TRBJ2-5; 9 bases are shared with TRBD1. CDR1 SGHNT and CDR2 YYREEE come from the germline V gene (reference sequence). The trim removed 4 bases at V and 2 bases at J, leaving 12 bases unmatched. There are 17 residues in the CDR3. The CDR3 nucleotides read TGTGCCAGCAGCACCATAAACTTCGGGACAGGGCAAGAGACCCAGTACTTC. Translated: CASSTINFGTGQETQYF. Using reference TRBV5-4 and TRBJ2-5 for the parts outside the CDR3, the full variable domain is ETGVTQSPTHLIKTRGQQVTLRCSSQSGHNTVSWYQQALGQGPQFIFQYYREEENGRGNFPPRFSGLQFPNYSSELNVNALELDDSALYLCASSTINFGTGQETQYFGPGTRLLVL.

J is TRBJ2-1 and V is TRBV7-2, with TRBD2 matching over 8 bases. Germline assignment: CDR1 SGHTA and CDR2 FQGNSA. Germline trimming cut 5 bases from V and 5 bases from J; bases unmatched to any gene: 14. The CDR3 extends over 17 amino acids. The CDR3 coding sequence is TGTGCCAGCAGCCCCCGATTGGCGGGGGGTAGGGACAATGAGCAGTTCTTC. This codes for CASSPRLAGGRDNEQFF. Combining the CDR3 with reference TRBV7-2 and TRBJ2-1 gives the whole variable domain GAGVSQSPSNKVTEKGKDVELRCDPISGHTALYWYRQSLGQGLEFLIYFQGNSAPDKSGLPSDRFSAERTGGSVSTLTIQRTQQEDSAVYLCASSPRLAGGRDNEQFFGPGTRLTVL.

The V gene is TRBV5-1, the J gene TRBJ2-5; 14 nucleotides line up with TRBD2. Trimming took 2 bases from V and 4 from J; bases not matched to a gene: 4. Per the germline V gene, CDR1 is SGHRS and CDR2 is YFSETQ. The CDR3 contains 16 residues. CDR3 residues: CASSFGLAGGLETQYF. DNA of the CDR3: TGCGCCAGCAGCTTTGGACTAGCGGGGGGTTTAGAGACCCAGTACTTC.